These T cell receptor beta chains were read from a single sample in a study of blood T cells in healthy people across ages. One entry per CDR3 protein results from TCRdb running MiXCR on the 5' RACE reads. Of 1,800,000 or so distinct CDR3 sequences in the sample, around 42% were seen once. The sample taken for sequencing was blood. Every receptor here comes from a human donor in good health. Both conserved end residues are part of each CDR3.

J gene,V gene,CDR3 protein
TRBJ2-7,TRBV5-1,CASSNRDSVYEQYF
TRBJ1-2,TRBV4-3,CAGSQDRNTAINYGYTF
TRBJ2-1,TRBV9,CASSVVTSGGASNEQFF
TRBJ2-5,TRBV7-3,CASSPDGRGPYNEQYF
TRBJ1-2,TRBV12-3/TRBV12-4,CASSLVGLDDYGYTF
TRBJ2-6,TRBV4-3,CASSQGLGGWEAEGANVLTF
TRBJ2-3,TRBV5-1,CASSLARGDTQYF
TRBJ2-5,TRBV29-1,CSVIRDRGQTQYF
TRBJ1-2,TRBV7-2,CASSLGQSYYGYTF
TRBJ2-1,TRBV29-1,CSFPGTGGYNEQFF
TRBJ2-1,TRBV20-1,CSAIHPTGGAKDNEQFF
TRBJ2-7,TRBV5-1,CASSSPGTSWAYEQYF
TRBJ1-2,TRBV20-1,CSASVGQGRGYTF
TRBJ1-5,TRBV7-8,CASSQMSGGHQPQHF
TRBJ1-3,TRBV4-1,CASSQENRAANTIYF
TRBJ2-3,TRBV28,CASSFYTSGYAQDTQYF
TRBJ2-3,TRBV7-2,CASSTLAGTDTQYF
TRBJ2-3,TRBV5-1,CASSRVGTGTRDTQYF